The entry below describes one T cell receptor (beta chain). This sample is drawn from a study of T cell responses to AZD1222 COVID-19 vaccine. Looked up from germline, CDR1 is KGHSH and CDR2 is LQKENI. Unmatched junction bases numbered 9, after V lost 8 bases and J lost 8 bases. The CDR3 runs 14 residues. The assay was immunoSEQ multiplex PCR, and TCRdb's table has in-frame clones only and misses some. The profile covers about 140,000 clones, with about nine tenths appearing a single time and about 6% taken by the ten largest. Sequencing was performed on peripheral blood, taken 28 days after the second AZD1222 dose. J is TRBJ1-6 and V is TRBV18, with TRBD1 matching over 7 bases. The receptor's source is an adult who received the AZD1222 COVID-19 vaccine. CDR3 nucleotides: TGTGCCAGCACGTTCGACAGGGTGTATTCACCCCTCCACTTT. Translating gives CASTFDRVYSPLHF.